This TCR beta chain is drawn from a study of blood T cell repertoires in COVID-19. Study information: Some COVID-19 samples were acute and others convalescent; all came from the United States, Italy and Spain. Sample material is recorded as cDNA or gDNA derived from T cells, B-cell-depleted T cells, or PBMCs.

Cohorts were assigned according to the clinical history that participants reported. In the original analysis: Quantification of nucleated cells was approximated via reference gene primer amplification. Using immunoSEQ multiplex PCR, the repertoire was profiled, and TCRdb retains in-frame clones only, with some absent. The DNA was the basis for D and trimming; V, J and clone size are from that table. The sample carries a few hundred thousand clones, more than 85% recorded once. Trimming cost V 5 bases and J 5 bases; bases outside gene matches: 12. Germline lookup yields CDR1 LGHDT and CDR2 YNNKEL (reference sequence). The CDR3 extends over 16 amino acids.

V gene TRBV3-1 (or the pseudogene TRBV3-2) combines with J gene TRBJ2-1; 7 bases match TRBD2. Sequencing was done on a sample of PBMCs or T cells enriched from blood (not recorded which). The TCR sequence derives from a young woman who had recovered from COVID-19. This CDR3 is CASSSFPTTSDNEQFF. The CDR3 nucleotides read TGTGCCAGCAGCTCGTTCCCTACTACTAGCGACAATGAGCAGTTCTTC.